The sequence of this TCR beta chain was determined in a study of shared clonotypes between healthy human individuals. A deep-level run was used for the assay. Template for every sorted-subset replicate PCR totaled approximately 0.2 ug DNA, 25,000 to 35,000 T cell genomes. Only in-frame clones appear in the TCRdb table, and some are missing; sequencing was by immunoSEQ multiplex PCR. The sample includes about 380,000 clones, approximately 97% of them seen just once. As to this clone: The antigen is undetermined.

Per the germline V gene, CDR1 is LNHNV and CDR2 is YYDKDF (reference sequence). V lost 3 bases and J 3 bases, leaving 6 bases between the germline ends. The CDR3 sequence is 14 residues long. Study-wide results and limits: Genetic and exposure-history diversity was limited by the small donor number.

Sequencing was carried out using memory CD8+ T cells sorted from blood. The subset: CD45RO+ cells pooled with CCR7-negative TemRA cells. The V and J genes are TRBV15 and TRBJ2-6; tentatively, D is TRBD1 (6 bases). This clonotype was sampled from a man aged 25 to 45 in good health. CDR3 sequence reads: CATSSRGGANVLTF. The CDR3 DNA is TGTGCCACCAGCAGCAGGGGTGGGGCCAACGTCCTGACTTTC.